The rows below give T cell receptor beta chains drawn from one sample of a study of metastatic and nonmetastatic thyroid tumors. With MiXCR, TCRdb called clones anew from the PCR reads. The sample has tens of thousands of clones, roughly an eighth seen once; the top ten hold roughly 10%. The sequenced material came from blood. The origin of the receptors is a female donor with papillary thyroid cancer or a benign thyroid nodule (not recorded which). Some clones in this sample may be carry-over from other donors' samples. Each CDR3 is given with its conserved first and last residue. The D gene is left open where the match is weak. Size values are once, few and many counts, or a class for expanded clones, and some rows have none.

d_gene	abundance	v_gene	j_gene	CDR3nt	CDR3aa
-	many	TRBV4-2	TRBJ2-3	TGTGCCAGCAGCCAGGAAACCTACGCAGATACGCAGTATTTT	CASSQETYADTQYF
-	many	TRBV5-6	TRBJ1-1	TGTGCCAGCAGGTCGGGGACTGAAGCTTTCTTT	CASRSGTEAFF
-	many	TRBV20-1	TRBJ2-7	TGCAGTGCTCTTTCCTACGAGCAGTACTTC	CSALSYEQYF
TRBD1	many	TRBV6-2/TRBV6-3	TRBJ2-7	TGTGCCAGCAGTTACCTAAGCCTCCGACGGGACAGAATCTACGAGCAGTACTTC	CASSYLSLRRDRIYEQYF
-	few	TRBV6-1	TRBJ2-7	TGTGCCGCGTCTTTGACTCTGAGCTCCTACGAGCAGTACTTC	CAASLTLSSYEQYF
-	many	TRBV12-3/TRBV12-4	TRBJ1-2	TGTGCCAGCAGTTCGGCTGGGAACTATGGCTACACCTTC	CASSSAGNYGYTF
-	-	TRBV30	TRBJ2-1	TGTGCTGTGGAGTGGGGGGTTGAGCAGTTCTTC	CAVEWGVEQFF
-	many	TRBV12-3/TRBV12-4	TRBJ1-6	TGTGCCAGCAGTTTAAATGGGGGGAATTCACCCCTCCACTTT	CASSLNGGNSPLHF
-	many	TRBV4-3	TRBJ1-2	TGCGCCAGCAGCCAAGATCTGGAGACACCCATCGTTTATGGCTACACCTTC	CASSQDLETPIVYGYTF
-	few	TRBV6-1	TRBJ2-3	TGTGCCAGCTCTTGGGGCCATACGCAGTATTTT	CASSWGHTQYF
-	many	TRBV2	TRBJ1-2	TGTGCCAGCAGTGAACGCTTGTGGGGGGCTCATGGCTACACCTTC	CASSERLWGAHGYTF
-	many	TRBV9	TRBJ2-1	TGTGCCAGCAGCCCCCAAGCAGATGAGCAGTTCTTC	CASSPQADEQFF
-	many	TRBV7-2	TRBJ2-1	TGTGCCAGCAGCGCAGGGACCACCCACAATGAGCAGTTCTTC	CASSAGTTHNEQFF
TRBD1	many	TRBV2	TRBJ2-5	TGTGCCAGCGCCAGGGGGCTCCCGGCGGAGACCCAGTACTTC	CASARGLPAETQYF
TRBD1	many	TRBV4-1	TRBJ1-2	TGCGCCAGCAGCCAATCTGCAGGGGGAGGCTACACCTTC	CASSQSAGGGYTF